A single TCR beta chain is shown here with its context. As to time point: healthy volunteer bleed at 2 weeks. RNA extraction used unfractionated whole blood as the source of total RNA. The sample originates from a study of human T cells and chemical hapten exposure. Library preparation tagged each individual cDNA molecule with a unique molecular identifier. From the RACE reads, TCRdb called clonotypes with MiXCR, one entry per CDR3 protein. The table has around 130,000 distinct CDR3 sequences, about 9% seen once. The material sequenced was whole blood. The TCR sequence derives from a male donor in good health. Some clones in this sample may be carry-over from other donors' samples.

CDR3 sequence reads: CASSQDLSRVTEAFF. The CDR3 nucleotides read TGTGCCAGCAGCCAAGATCTTTCCAGGGTCACTGAAGCTTTCTTT. This chain connects TRBV14 to TRBJ1-1; maybe TRBD1 (5 bases). Germline CDR1 SGHDN, CDR2 FVKESK. The CDR3 runs 15 residues. V gave up 0 bases and J gave up 4 bases, with 12 bases separating them.